This T cell receptor beta chain originates from a study of neoadjuvant anti-PD-1 for oral cavity cancer. Clones were read by immunoSEQ multiplex PCR, and TCRdb kept only the in-frame ones, dropping some. The sample has about 12,000 clones, 50% to 75% seen once. As concerns this clone: Its antigen is undetermined.

Study-level points and caveats: Non-responders to neoadjuvant nivolumab had significantly more clonal PBMC T cells than responders.

The material sequenced was PBMCs, taken before nivolumab (anti-PD-1) treatment. This TCR came from a person between 35 and 79 years old with oral cavity squamous cell carcinoma.

The CDR3 region is CASSSGRMQKETQYF. The CDR3 DNA reads TGTGCCAGCAGTTCCGGGAGGATGCAGAAGGAGACCCAGTACTTC. The J gene is TRBJ2-5, the V gene TRBV6-5, with 7 bases aligning to TRBD2. J lost 5 bases, V lost 4 bases, and 10 bases had no gene match. The CDR3 totals 15 residues. In germline, CDR1 is MNHEY, CDR2 SVGAGI.